This entry features one T cell receptor beta chain sequence. With ipilimumab providing CTLA-4 blockade, focal radiation was administered to patients who had chemo-refractory metastatic non-small-cell lung cancer. This sample is drawn from a study of radiotherapy plus CTLA-4 blockade in lung cancer. Method: immunoSEQ multiplex PCR; TCRdb's copy keeps in-frame clones and lacks some. The sample shows tens of thousands of clones, roughly four fifths of them seen only once. The CDR3 is made up of 17 amino acids. Germline CDR1 SGHAT, CDR2 FQNNGV. V was cut by 0 bases and J by 0 bases, with 12 bases left in between.

Here the sequenced sample was peripheral blood, taken from a patient treated with radiotherapy plus ipilimumab. The source of this sequence is a human donor with non-small cell lung cancer who had stable disease on radiotherapy plus ipilimumab. The chain uses TRBV11-2 and TRBJ2-1; no reliable D call. The CDR3 coding sequence is TGTGCCAGCAGCTTAGATCTCCAACCTAGCTCCTACAATGAGCAGTTCTTC. Translated: CASSLDLQPSSYNEQFF.